This T cell receptor (beta chain) was recorded in a study of CD8 T cells in ankylosing spondylitis. General study points: Matched ankylosing spondylitis synovial fluid reportedly showed significant enrichment of disease-linked clones. Seemingly distinctive of ankylosing spondylitis blood was a TCR beta motif formed by eight highly homologous variants. CD8+ disease-linked clones were present at relatively low frequencies in blood.

Germline assignment: CDR1 MRHNA and CDR2 SNTAGT. The CDR3 loop spans 13 amino acids. The ends were cut back, 2 bases at V and 4 bases at J, with 3 bases in the middle. This clonotype was recorded a few times. As yet, its antigen is unknown. TCRdb ran MiXCR on the 5' RACE reads and lists one entry per CDR3 protein. This sample has roughly 700,000 distinct CDR3 sequences, with roughly 20% found just once. The chain is built from TRBV6-4 and TRBJ1-6; D is uncertain. The TCR originated in a male donor with ankylosing spondylitis. Sequencing used blood, either unsorted or a sorted T cell fraction (not recorded which). In DNA form, the CDR3 reads TGTGCCAGCAGTGACGGATATAATTCACCCCTCCACTTT. It encodes CASSDGYNSPLHF.